Presented here are 6 T cell receptor beta chains from one specimen sequenced in a study of T cells in Graves' hyperthyroidism and ophthalmopathy. Amplification of TCR beta CDR3 regions was performed using RNA transcripts as template. An initial round of RT-PCR targeting the TCR CDR3 relied on the HTBI primer set. TCRdb fed the multiplex PCR reads into MiXCR, producing one record per CDR3 protein. This sample has 600,000 to 650,000 distinct CDR3 sequences; about a sixth occur once, and the top ten carry around 4%. Input material: blood. All receptors come from a woman in her 30s with Graves' hyperthyroidism.

This clonotype was detected many times. V and J are TRBV5-6 and TRBJ1-1; possible D gene TRBD1, 6 bases. The CDR3 runs 13 residues. Trimming took off 9 bases at V and 1 base at J, with 13 bases between the two ends. Germline-derived CDR1 and CDR2 are SGHDT and YYEEEE. CDR3 coding DNA: TGTGCCAACGAACAGGGTGGGAACACTGAAGCTTTCTTT. Protein product: CANEQGGNTEAFF.

Ten or more counts support this clonotype. Here the CDR3 reads CASSLTFLAGVDTQYF. The CDR3 DNA is TGTGCCAGCAGCTTAACGTTTCTAGCGGGAGTAGATACGCAGTATTTT. This chain connects TRBV7-3 to TRBJ2-3, with 10 bases aligning to TRBD2. Germline CDR1 is SGHTA and CDR2 is FQGTGA. J was trimmed by 5 bases and V by 0 bases; bases with no gene match: 5. The CDR3 is made up of 16 amino acids.

The DNA of the CDR3 is TGCGCCAGCAGGCTCACCGGGACAGGGGCAGATACGCAGTATTTT. Translating gives CASRLTGTGADTQYF. The chain couples TRBV5-1 to TRBJ2-3; 10 bases agree with TRBD1. The length of the CDR3 is 15 residues. J lost 4 bases, V lost 5 bases, and 7 bases had no gene match. Germline CDR1 is SGHRS and CDR2 is YFSETQ.

This clonotype was recorded a few times. This sequence joins TRBV24-1 and TRBJ1-2; the D is unclear. The CDR3 is made up of 12 amino acids. Trimming took off 3 bases at V and 6 bases at J, with 7 bases between the two ends. The germline CDR1 and CDR2 sequences are KGHDR and SFDVKD. This CDR3 is CATSDNAHGYTF. The CDR3 bases are TGTGCCACCAGTGATAACGCCCATGGCTACACCTTC.

This clonotype came up a few times. CDR3 loop: CASSLGTGSQPQHF. Here the CDR3 DNA reads TGCGCCAGCAGCTTGGGGACAGGGAGTCAGCCCCAGCATTTT. The V call is TRBV5-1, the J call TRBJ1-5, with 8 bases aligning to TRBD1. CDR1 is SGHRS and CDR2 is YFSETQ in the germline V gene. V lost 0 bases, J lost 6 bases, and 2 bases stayed unmatched. The CDR3 is made up of 14 amino acids.

The sample holds many counts of this clonotype. The chain uses TRBV6-1 and TRBJ1-1, with 8 bases lining up with TRBD1. Trimming cost V 7 bases and J 7 bases; bases outside gene matches: 8. The CDR3 runs to 13 residues. The germline V gene encodes CDR1 MNHNS and CDR2 SASEGT. DNA of the CDR3: TGTGCCAGCACCATAGGACAGGGCCTTGAAGCTTTCTTT. It is translated as CASTIGQGLEAFF.